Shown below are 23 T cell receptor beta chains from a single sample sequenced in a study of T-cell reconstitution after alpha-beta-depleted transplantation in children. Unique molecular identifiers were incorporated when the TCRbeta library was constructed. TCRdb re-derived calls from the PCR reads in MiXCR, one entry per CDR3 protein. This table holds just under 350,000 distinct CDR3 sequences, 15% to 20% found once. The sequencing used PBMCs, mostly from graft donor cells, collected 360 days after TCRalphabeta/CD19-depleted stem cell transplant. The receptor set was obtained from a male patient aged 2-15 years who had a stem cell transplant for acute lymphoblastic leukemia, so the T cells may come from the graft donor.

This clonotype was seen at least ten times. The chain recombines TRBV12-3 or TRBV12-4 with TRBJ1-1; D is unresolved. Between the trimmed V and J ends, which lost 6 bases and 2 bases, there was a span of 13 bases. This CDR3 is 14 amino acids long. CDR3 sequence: CASRFAAVNTEAFF. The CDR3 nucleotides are TGTGCCAGCAGGTTTGCAGCGGTCAACACTGAAGCTTTCTTT.

The CDR3 reads CASSQGWVKGANEQFF. The CDR3, as DNA: TGCGCCAGCAGCCAAGGATGGGTAAAGGGGGCCAATGAGCAGTTCTTC. The chain uses TRBV4-3 and TRBJ2-1; 7 nucleotides agree with TRBD1. Unmatched junction bases numbered 9, after V lost 1 base and J lost 6 bases. The CDR3 runs to 16 residues. CDR1 and CDR2 from the germline V gene are LGHNA and YSLEER.

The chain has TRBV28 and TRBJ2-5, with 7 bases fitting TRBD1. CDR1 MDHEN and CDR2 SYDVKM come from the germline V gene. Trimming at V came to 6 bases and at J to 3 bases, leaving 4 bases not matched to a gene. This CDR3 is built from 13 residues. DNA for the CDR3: TGTGCCAGCAGGGTAGGACAGGAAGAGACCCAGTACTTC. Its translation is CASRVGQEETQYF.

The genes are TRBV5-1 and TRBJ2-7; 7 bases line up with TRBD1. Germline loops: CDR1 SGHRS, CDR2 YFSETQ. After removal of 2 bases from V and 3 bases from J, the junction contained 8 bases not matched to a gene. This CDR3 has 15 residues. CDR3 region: CASSLTGEWGYEQYF. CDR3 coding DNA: TGCGCCAGCAGCTTAACAGGGGAATGGGGCTACGAGCAGTACTTC.

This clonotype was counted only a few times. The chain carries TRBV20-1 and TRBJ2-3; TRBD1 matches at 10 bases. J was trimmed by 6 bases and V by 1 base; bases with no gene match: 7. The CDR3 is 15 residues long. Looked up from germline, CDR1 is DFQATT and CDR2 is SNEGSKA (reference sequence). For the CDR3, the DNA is TGCAGTGCTAGAGCTGTGACAGGGGGCAAGGATACGCAGTATTTT. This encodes CSARAVTGGKDTQYF.

The CDR3 coding sequence is TGTGCCAGCAGCTTAACCCAAACCACAGATACGCAGTATTTT. Encoded protein: CASSLTQTTDTQYF. The genes are TRBV7-9 and TRBJ2-3; D unresolved. The length of the CDR3 is 14 residues. The ends were cut back, 2 bases at V and 2 bases at J, with 8 bases in the middle. The germline V gene encodes CDR1 SEHNR and CDR2 FQNEAQ (reference sequence).

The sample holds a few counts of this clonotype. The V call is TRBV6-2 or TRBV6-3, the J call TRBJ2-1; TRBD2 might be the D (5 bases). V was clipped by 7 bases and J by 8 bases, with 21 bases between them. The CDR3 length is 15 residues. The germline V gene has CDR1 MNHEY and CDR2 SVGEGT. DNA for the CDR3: TGTGCCAGCACCATGGGGAGTAGCTACGGAGATGAGCAGTTCTTC. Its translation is CASTMGSSYGDEQFF.

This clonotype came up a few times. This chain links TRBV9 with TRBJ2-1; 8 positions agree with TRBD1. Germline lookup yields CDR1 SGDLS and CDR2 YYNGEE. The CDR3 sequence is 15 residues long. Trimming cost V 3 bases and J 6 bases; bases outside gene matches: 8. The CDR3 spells CASSGPDRAPNEQFF. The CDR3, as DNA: TGTGCCAGCAGCGGGCCGGACAGGGCCCCCAATGAGCAGTTCTTC.

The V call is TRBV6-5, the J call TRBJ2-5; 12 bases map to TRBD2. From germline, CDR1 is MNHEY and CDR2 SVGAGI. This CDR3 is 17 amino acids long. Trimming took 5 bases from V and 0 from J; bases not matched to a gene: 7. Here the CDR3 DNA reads TGTGCCAGCAGTAACCTAGGACTAGCGGGGTACCAAGAGACCCAGTACTTC. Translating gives CASSNLGLAGYQETQYF.

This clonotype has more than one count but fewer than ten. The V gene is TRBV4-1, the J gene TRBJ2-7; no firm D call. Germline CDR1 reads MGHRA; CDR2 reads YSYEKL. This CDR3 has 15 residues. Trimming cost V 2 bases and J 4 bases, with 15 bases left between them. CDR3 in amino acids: CASSQTVGYPYEQYF. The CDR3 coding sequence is TGCGCCAGCAGCCAAACGGTAGGGTATCCGTACGAGCAGTACTTC.

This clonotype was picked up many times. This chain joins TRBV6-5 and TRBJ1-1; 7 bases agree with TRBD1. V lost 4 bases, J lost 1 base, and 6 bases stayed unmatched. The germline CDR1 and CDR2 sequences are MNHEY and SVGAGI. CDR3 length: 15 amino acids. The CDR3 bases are TGTGCCAGCAGTTCGGACAGGTGGGGGAACACTGAAGCTTTCTTT. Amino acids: CASSSDRWGNTEAFF.

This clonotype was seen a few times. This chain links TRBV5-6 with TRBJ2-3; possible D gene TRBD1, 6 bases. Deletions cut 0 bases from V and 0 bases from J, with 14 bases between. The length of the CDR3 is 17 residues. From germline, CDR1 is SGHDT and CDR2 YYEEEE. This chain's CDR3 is CASSLVRGTPSTDTQYF. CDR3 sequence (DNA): TGTGCCAGCAGCTTGGTGAGGGGGACGCCCAGCACAGATACGCAGTATTTT.

The CDR3 is CATSRDGTGTYNEQFF. CDR3 nucleotide sequence: TGTGCCACCAGCAGAGATGGGACAGGGACCTACAATGAGCAGTTCTTC. The rearrangement links TRBV15 to TRBJ2-1, with TRBD1 matching 9 bases. Germline V gene lookup returns CDR1 LNHNV and CDR2 YYDKDF (reference sequence). The CDR3 runs 16 residues. Trimming removed 0 bases from V and 2 bases from J; junction bases left unmatched: 2.

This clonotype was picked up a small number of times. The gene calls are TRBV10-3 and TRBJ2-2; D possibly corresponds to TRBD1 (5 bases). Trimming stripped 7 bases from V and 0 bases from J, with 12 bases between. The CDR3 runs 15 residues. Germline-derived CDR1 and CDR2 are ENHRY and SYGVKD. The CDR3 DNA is TGTGCCATCAATCTCCAGGGTCCGAACACCGGGGAGCTGTTTTTT. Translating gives CAINLQGPNTGELFF.

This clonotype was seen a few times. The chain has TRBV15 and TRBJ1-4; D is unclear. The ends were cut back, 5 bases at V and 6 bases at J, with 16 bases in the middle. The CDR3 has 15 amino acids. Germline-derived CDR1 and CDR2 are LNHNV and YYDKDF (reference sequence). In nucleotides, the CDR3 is TGTGCCACCAGCGGGAGGCAGACTGCCCATGAAAAACTGTTTTTT. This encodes CATSGRQTAHEKLFF.

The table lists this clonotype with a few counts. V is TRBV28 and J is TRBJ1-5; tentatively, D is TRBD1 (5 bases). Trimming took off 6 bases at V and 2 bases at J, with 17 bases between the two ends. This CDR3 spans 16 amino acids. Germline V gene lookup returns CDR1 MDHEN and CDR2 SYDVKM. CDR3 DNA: TGTGCCAGCAGATATGGGGGTGGCGGGGGCAATCAGCCCCAGCATTTT. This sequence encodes CASRYGGGGGNQPQHF.

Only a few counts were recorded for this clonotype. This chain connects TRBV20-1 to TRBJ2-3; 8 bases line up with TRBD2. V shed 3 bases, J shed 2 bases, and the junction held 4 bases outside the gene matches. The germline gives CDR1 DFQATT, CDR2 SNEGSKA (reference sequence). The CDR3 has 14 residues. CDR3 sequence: CSASLAGFTDTQYF. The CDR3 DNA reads TGCAGTGCTAGTCTAGCGGGTTTCACAGATACGCAGTATTTT.

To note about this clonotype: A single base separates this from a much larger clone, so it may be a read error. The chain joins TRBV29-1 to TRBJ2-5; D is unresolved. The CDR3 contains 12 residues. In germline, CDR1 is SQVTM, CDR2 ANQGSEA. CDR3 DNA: TGCATCCTACAGTGTTTCCAAGAGACCCAGTACTTC. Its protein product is CILQCFQETQYF. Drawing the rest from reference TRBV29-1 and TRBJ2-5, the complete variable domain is SAVISQKPSRDICQRGTSLTIQCQVDSQVTMMFWYRQQPGQSLTLIATANQGSEATYESGFVIDKFPISRPNLTFSTLTVSNMSPEDSSIYLCILQCFQETQYFGPGTRLLVL.

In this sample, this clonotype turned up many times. CDR3 amino acids: CASSRTVNQPQHF. In DNA, the CDR3 is TGTGCCAGCAGCCGGACCGTAAATCAGCCCCAGCATTTT. The chain has TRBV11-2 and TRBJ1-5; D remains unclear. Germline CDR1 and CDR2: SGHAT and FQNNGV. V was clipped by 5 bases and J by 4 bases, with 9 bases between them. The CDR3 sequence is 13 residues long.

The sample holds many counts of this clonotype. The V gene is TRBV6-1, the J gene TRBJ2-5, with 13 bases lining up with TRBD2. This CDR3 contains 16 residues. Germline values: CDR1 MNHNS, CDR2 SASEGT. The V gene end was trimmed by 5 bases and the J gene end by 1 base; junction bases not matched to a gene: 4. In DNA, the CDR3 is TGTGCCAGCAGTCAAGGACTAGCGGGAGCCCAAGAGACCCAGTACTTC. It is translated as CASSQGLAGAQETQYF.

The CDR3 sequence: CASKPETYEQYF. The DNA of the CDR3 is TGTGCCAGCAAGCCGGAGACCTACGAGCAGTACTTC. This chain links TRBV6-4 with TRBJ2-7; D ambiguous. The V gene's germline CDR1 is MRHNA and CDR2 SNTAGT. This CDR3 has 12 amino acids. V was cut by 7 bases and J by 2 bases, with 9 bases left in between.

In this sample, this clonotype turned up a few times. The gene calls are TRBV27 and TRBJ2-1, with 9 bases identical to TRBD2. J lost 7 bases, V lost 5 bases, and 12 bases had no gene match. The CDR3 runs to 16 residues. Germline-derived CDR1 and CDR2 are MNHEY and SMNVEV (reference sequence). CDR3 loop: CASSPWELAGRNEQFF. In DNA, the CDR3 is TGTGCCAGCAGTCCCTGGGAACTAGCGGGCCGTAATGAGCAGTTCTTC.

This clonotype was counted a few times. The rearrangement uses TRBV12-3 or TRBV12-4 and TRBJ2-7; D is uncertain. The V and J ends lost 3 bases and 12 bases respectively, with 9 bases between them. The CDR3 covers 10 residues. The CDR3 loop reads CASSFPGWYF. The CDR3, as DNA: TGTGCCAGCAGTTTTCCTGGATGGTACTTC.